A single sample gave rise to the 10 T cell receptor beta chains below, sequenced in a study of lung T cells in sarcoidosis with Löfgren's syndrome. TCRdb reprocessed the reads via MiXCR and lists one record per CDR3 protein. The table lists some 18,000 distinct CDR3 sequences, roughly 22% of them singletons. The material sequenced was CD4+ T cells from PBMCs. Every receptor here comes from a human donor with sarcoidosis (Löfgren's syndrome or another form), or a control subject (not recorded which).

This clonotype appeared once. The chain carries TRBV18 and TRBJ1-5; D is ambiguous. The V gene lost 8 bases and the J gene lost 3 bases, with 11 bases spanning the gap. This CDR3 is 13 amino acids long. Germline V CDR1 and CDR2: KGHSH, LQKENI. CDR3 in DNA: TGTGCCAGCCCTGGACGGATCAATCAGCCCCAGCATTTT. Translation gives CASPGRINQPQHF.

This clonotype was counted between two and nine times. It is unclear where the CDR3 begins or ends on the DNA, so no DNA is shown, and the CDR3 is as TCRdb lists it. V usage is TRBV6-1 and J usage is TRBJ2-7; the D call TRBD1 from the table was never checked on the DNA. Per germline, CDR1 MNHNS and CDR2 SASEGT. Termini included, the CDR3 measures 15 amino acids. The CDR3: CASSSSGPVLYEQYF.

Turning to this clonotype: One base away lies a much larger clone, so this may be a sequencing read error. Here the CDR3 DNA reads TGTGCCATTAGTATATCGTGGGACTCTGGAAACACCATATATTTT. This gives the protein CAISISWDSGNTIYF. The V call is TRBV19, the J call TRBJ1-3; D not resolved. CDR1 LNHDA and CDR2 SQIVND come from the germline V gene (reference sequence). CDR3 length: 15 residues.

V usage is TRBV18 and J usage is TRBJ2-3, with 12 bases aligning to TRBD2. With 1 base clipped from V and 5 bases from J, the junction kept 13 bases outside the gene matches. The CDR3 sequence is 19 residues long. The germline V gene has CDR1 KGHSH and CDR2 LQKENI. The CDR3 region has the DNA TGTGCCAGCTCACCACGGTCACTAGCGGGAGGAAAGAATGGAGATACGCAGTATTTT. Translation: CASSPRSLAGGKNGDTQYF.

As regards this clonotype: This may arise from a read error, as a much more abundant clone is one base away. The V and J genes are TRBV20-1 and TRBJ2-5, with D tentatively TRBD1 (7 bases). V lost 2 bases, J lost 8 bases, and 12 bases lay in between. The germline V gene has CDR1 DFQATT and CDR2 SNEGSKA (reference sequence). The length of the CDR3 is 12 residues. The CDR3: CSARPRGVTQYF. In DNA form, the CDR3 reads TGCAGTGCTAGACCCAGGGGGGTAACCCAGTACTTC.

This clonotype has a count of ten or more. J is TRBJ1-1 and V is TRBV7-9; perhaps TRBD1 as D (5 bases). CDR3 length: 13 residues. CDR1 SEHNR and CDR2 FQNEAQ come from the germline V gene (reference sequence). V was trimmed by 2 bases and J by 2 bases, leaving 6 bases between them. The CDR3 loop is CASSLRGNTEAFF. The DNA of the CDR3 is TGTGCCAGCAGCTTAAGGGGAAACACTGAAGCTTTCTTT.

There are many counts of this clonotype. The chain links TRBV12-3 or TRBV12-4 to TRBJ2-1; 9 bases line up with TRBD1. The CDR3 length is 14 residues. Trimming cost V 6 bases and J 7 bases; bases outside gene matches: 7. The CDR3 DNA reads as TGTGCCAGCAGGAGGACAGGGGCTAGGAATGAGCAGTTCTTC. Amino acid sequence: CASRRTGARNEQFF.

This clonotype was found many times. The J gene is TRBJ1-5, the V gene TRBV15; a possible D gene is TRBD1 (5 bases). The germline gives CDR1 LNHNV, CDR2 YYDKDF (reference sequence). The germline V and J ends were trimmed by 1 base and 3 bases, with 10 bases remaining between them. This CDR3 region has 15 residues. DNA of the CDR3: TGTGCCACCAGCAGAGGCAGGGCCAACAATCAGCCCCAGCATTTT. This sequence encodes CATSRGRANNQPQHF.

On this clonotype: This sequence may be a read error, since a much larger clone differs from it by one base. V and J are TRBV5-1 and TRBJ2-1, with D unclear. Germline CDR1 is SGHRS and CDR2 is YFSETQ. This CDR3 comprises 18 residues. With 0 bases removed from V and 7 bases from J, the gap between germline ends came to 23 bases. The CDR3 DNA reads TGCGCCAGCAGCTTGGGACCTTGTGTCTCAAGGTTCCCTAATGAGCAGTTCTTC. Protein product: CASSLGPCVSRFPNEQFF.

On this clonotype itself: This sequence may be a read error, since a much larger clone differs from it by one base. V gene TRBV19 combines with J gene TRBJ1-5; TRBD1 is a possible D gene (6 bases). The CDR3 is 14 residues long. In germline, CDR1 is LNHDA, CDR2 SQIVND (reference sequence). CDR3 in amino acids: CASSIYRADQPRHF. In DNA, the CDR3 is TGTGCCAGTAGTATTTACAGGGCGGATCAGCCCCGGCATTTT.